This T cell receptor beta chain appears in the sequencing data of a study of blood T cell repertoires in COVID-19. The CDR3 consists of 14 residues. CDR1 MNHEY and CDR2 SVGEGT come from the germline V gene. Unmatched junction bases numbered 4, after V lost 4 bases and J lost 4 bases. Repertoires were generated with immunoSEQ multiplex PCR, while TCRdb's copy carries only in-frame clones and drops some. The table records about 210,000 clones, around 84% of them present only once. This clonotype was obtained from a man in his fifties or sixties with active or convalescent COVID-19. Material for sequencing was peripheral blood. This chain connects TRBV6-2 or TRBV6-3 to TRBJ1-1; TRBD1 agrees at 9 bases. The CDR3 region has the DNA TGTGCCAGCAGTTCACAGGGGGCTACCACTGAAGCTTTCTTT. Translation gives CASSSQGATTEAFF.